The 24 T cell receptor beta chains presented below share a single source sample, sequenced in a study of T cell responses to AZD1222 COVID-19 vaccine. TCRdb keeps only in-frame clones here, not all; method: immunoSEQ multiplex PCR. In the table there are about 120,000 clones, approximately 90% of which are singletons. Sequences were derived from peripheral blood, sampled 28 days after the second AZD1222 dose. The source of these receptors is an adult who received the AZD1222 COVID-19 vaccine.

This clone turned up a few times. The chain uses TRBV14 and TRBJ1-2; 8 bases agree with TRBD1. This CDR3 region has 16 residues. The V and J ends lost 2 bases and 1 base, in that order; junction bases with no gene match: 6. In germline, CDR1 is SGHDN, CDR2 FVKESK. This CDR3 reads CASSQRGQVLNYGYTF. The DNA of the CDR3 is TGTGCCAGCAGCCAAAGGGGACAGGTGCTTAACTATGGCTACACCTTC.

The rearrangement uses TRBV11-2 and TRBJ2-7; D is unresolved. Per the germline V gene, CDR1 is SGHAT and CDR2 is FQNNGV. The CDR3 spans 15 residues. Between the trimmed V and J ends, which lost 6 bases and 8 bases, there was a span of 23 bases. CDR3 bases: TGTGCCAGCAGTCTCGAGTTAGACGGAAGCCTCAAGCAGTACTTC. Translating it yields CASSLELDGSLKQYF.

The table lists this clone with a count of one. J is TRBJ2-6 and V is TRBV5-5, with D unresolved. The germline V gene has CDR1 SGHKS and CDR2 YYEKEE (reference sequence). Trimming took 5 bases from V and 4 from J, leaving 7 bases between them. The CDR3 totals 13 residues. The CDR3, as DNA: TGTGCCAGCAGTTTGTCCGGGGCCAACGTCCTGACTTTC. Translating gives CASSLSGANVLTF.

The V call is TRBV6-2 or TRBV6-3, the J call TRBJ1-2; D is possibly TRBD1 (6 bases). The CDR3 is 13 residues long. The germline V gene has CDR1 MNHEY and CDR2 SVGEGT. V lost 2 bases to trimming and J lost 5 bases, with 9 bases between them. CDR3 residues: CASSYTGKYGYTF. Written as DNA, the CDR3 is TGTGCCAGCAGTTACACAGGGAAATATGGCTACACCTTC.

This chain uses TRBV7-3 with TRBJ1-1; 8 nucleotides align to TRBD1. CDR3 length equals 16 residues. V lost 0 bases, J lost 7 bases, and 10 bases stayed unmatched. The germline V gene encodes CDR1 SGHTA and CDR2 FQGTGA. CDR3: CASSLTPGTGLDEAFF. CDR3 sequence (DNA): TGTGCCAGCAGCTTAACGCCAGGGACAGGCCTCGATGAAGCTTTCTTT.

This chain connects TRBV21-1 to TRBJ2-6; the table names TRBD1, a call not compared with the DNA. TRBV21-1 is labeled a pseudogene. The CDR3 spans 16 residues. CDR3 in amino acids: CASSKAQGAGANVLTF. The CDR3 DNA reads TGTGCCAGCAGCAAAGCGCAAGGGGCTGGGGCCAACGTCCTGACTTTC.

The CDR3 sequence is CASSLRARTQETQYF. The CDR3 coding sequence is TGTGCCAGCAGCTTAAGGGCCAGGACTCAGGAGACCCAGTACTTC. The chain is built from TRBV11-2 and TRBJ2-5, with D possibly matching TRBD2 (5 bases). CDR3 length: 15 residues. Germline CDR1 and CDR2: SGHAT and FQNNGV. V was cut by 2 bases and J by 5 bases, with 15 bases left in between.

This chain uses TRBV9 with TRBJ2-7; no clear D. Trimming stripped 0 bases from V and 5 bases from J, with 9 bases between. The CDR3 spans 13 residues. CDR1 and CDR2 (germline): SGDLS, YYNGEE. CDR3 sequence: CASSVGENNEQYF. CDR3 coding DNA: TGTGCCAGCAGCGTAGGGGAAAACAACGAGCAGTACTTC.

The V gene is TRBV15, the J gene TRBJ2-3; D is undetermined. This CDR3 has 14 amino acids. V shed 3 bases and J shed 0 bases, with 7 bases lying between them. Looked up from germline, CDR1 is LNHNV and CDR2 is YYDKDF (reference sequence). CDR3: CATSRRASTDTQYF. CDR3 DNA: TGTGCCACCAGCAGGCGAGCTAGCACAGATACGCAGTATTTT.

V is TRBV2 and J is TRBJ2-5, with D possibly TRBD2 on 6 matching bases. The CDR3 has 14 residues. Germline lookup yields CDR1 SNHLY and CDR2 FYNNEI. Trimming pared 7 bases from V and 2 bases from J, leaving 14 bases between. The CDR3 DNA follows: TGTGCCAGCAAGTGGTGGGACTCTCAAGAGACCCAGTACTTC. Its protein product is CASKWWDSQETQYF.

The CDR3 DNA reads as TGCGCCAGCAGCTTGGTGGCGGGGGCCGGCACTGAAGCTTTCTTT. It specifies CASSLVAGAGTEAFF. The rearrangement uses TRBV5-1 and TRBJ1-1, with a tentative D call TRBD1 (6 bases). The CDR3 extends over 15 amino acids. The ends were cut back, 0 bases at V and 4 bases at J, with 13 bases in the middle. Germline CDR1 and CDR2: SGHRS and YFSETQ. The full variable domain, completed using reference TRBV5-1 and TRBJ1-1, is KAGVTQTPRYLIKTRGQQVTLSCSPISGHRSVSWYQQTPGQGLQFLFEYFSETQRNKGNFPGRFSGRQFSNSRSEMNVSTLELGDSALYLCASSLVAGAGTEAFFGQGTRLTVV.

The V and J genes are TRBV19 and TRBJ2-7, with 7 positions matching TRBD1. The CDR3 has 19 residues. Germline CDR1 is LNHDA and CDR2 is SQIVND (reference sequence). The V segment lost 5 bases and the J segment 3 bases; nucleotides outside the gene matches: 22. DNA for the CDR3: TGTGCCAGTAGTTACGCGTGGACAGGCCCCTTCCAAGTGCGCTACGAGCAGTACTTC. Its translation is CASSYAWTGPFQVRYEQYF. The whole variable domain, remainder taken from reference TRBV19 and TRBJ2-7, is DGGITQSPKYLFRKEGQNVTLSCEQNLNHDAMYWYRQDPGQGLRLIYYSQIVNDFQKGDIAEGYSVSREKKESFPLTVTSAQKNPTAFYLCASSYAWTGPFQVRYEQYFGPGTRLTVT.

The V call is TRBV6-5, the J call TRBJ2-3; D is perhaps TRBD2 (6 bases). This CDR3 is 15 amino acids long. V was cut by 6 bases and J by 3 bases, with 16 bases left in between. The germline CDR1 and CDR2 sequences are MNHEY and SVGAGI. This CDR3 reads CASSLTRVGTDTQYF. CDR3 DNA: TGTGCCAGCAGCCTGACTAGAGTGGGGACAGATACGCAGTATTTT.

This chain links TRBV12-3 or TRBV12-4 with TRBJ2-5; D may be TRBD2 (6 bases). V shed 7 bases and J shed 2 bases, with 11 bases lying between them. The CDR3 loop spans 13 amino acids. In DNA, the CDR3 is TGTGCCAGCAACCGGGACTCGCAAGAGACCCAGTACTTC. Its protein product is CASNRDSQETQYF.

The chain has TRBV6-2 or TRBV6-3 and TRBJ1-2; TRBD1 aligns across 7 bases. V trimming: 0 bases; J trimming: 5 bases; junction bases outside the gene matches: 9. Germline V gives CDR1 MNHEY, CDR2 SVGEGT. This CDR3 has 16 amino acids. CDR3 in amino acids: CASSYSPTGLSYGYTF. The CDR3, as DNA: TGTGCCAGCAGTTACTCGCCGACAGGGCTCTCTTATGGCTACACCTTC.

The CDR3 protein is CASSLGAGARNTGELFF. CDR3 bases: TGTGCCAGCAGCTTAGGGGCGGGGGCTAGGAACACCGGGGAGCTGTTTTTT. This sequence joins TRBV7-2 and TRBJ2-2; D possibly corresponds to TRBD2 (7 bases). Trimming left V 1 base short and J 1 base short, with 13 bases between. The CDR3 covers 17 residues. Germline CDR1 SGHTA, CDR2 FQGNSA.

V gene TRBV19 combines with J gene TRBJ1-1; TRBD1 agrees at 7 bases. Germline loops: CDR1 LNHDA, CDR2 SQIVND (reference sequence). CDR3 size: 15 residues. V lost 4 bases, J lost 3 bases, and 8 bases stayed unmatched. The CDR3 bases are TGTGCCAGTAGTACCCCAGGGGGTGGAGACACTGAAGCTTTCTTT. This translates into CASSTPGGGDTEAFF.

The chain links TRBV2 to TRBJ2-7; D gene unclear. The V gene's germline CDR1 is SNHLY and CDR2 FYNNEI. V was cut by 4 bases and J by 2 bases, with 18 bases left in between. CDR3 length: 16 amino acids. For the CDR3, the DNA is TGTGCCAGCAGTGCGGCCCTCGGGTTAGGTACCTACGAGCAGTACTTC. It encodes CASSAALGLGTYEQYF.

This sequence joins TRBV6-2 or TRBV6-3 and TRBJ2-1; 9 nucleotides line up with TRBD2. The ends lost 0 bases at V and 2 bases at J; junction bases unmatched: 2. Germline CDR1 reads MNHEY; CDR2 reads SVGEGT. The CDR3 spans 16 residues. CDR3 DNA: TGTGCCAGCAGTTACTCGATAGCGGGAGCCTACAATGAGCAGTTCTTC. Protein: CASSYSIAGAYNEQFF.

The genes are TRBV28 and TRBJ1-1; 8 positions match TRBD1. Unmatched junction bases numbered 14, after V lost 6 bases and J lost 8 bases. This CDR3 has 15 amino acids. Germline CDR1 reads MDHEN; CDR2 reads SYDVKM. Here the CDR3 DNA reads TGTGCCAGCAGAACCAATAGACAGGGGCCGCAGGAAGCTTTCTTT. Protein product: CASRTNRQGPQEAFF.

The rearrangement uses TRBV6-2 or TRBV6-3 and TRBJ2-7; the D gene is possibly TRBD2 (5 bases). There are 13 residues in the CDR3. V was clipped by 4 bases and J by 3 bases, with 10 bases between them. The germline V gene encodes CDR1 MNHEY and CDR2 SVGEGT. The CDR3 bases are TGTGCCAGCAGTTCGGGATTAAACTACGAGCAGTACTTC. It is translated as CASSSGLNYEQYF.

The chain is built from TRBV18 and TRBJ2-1, with 9 positions matching TRBD2. CDR3 length equals 14 residues. Looked up from germline, CDR1 is KGHSH and CDR2 is LQKENI. V was pared by 3 bases and J by 5 bases, with 2 bases of the junction left unmatched. The DNA of the CDR3 is TGTGCCAGCTCACCGGGACTAGCCGACAATGAGCAGTTCTTC. Its protein is CASSPGLADNEQFF.

The chain joins TRBV30 to TRBJ1-2; D gene uncertain. Germline V gene lookup returns CDR1 GTSNPN and CDR2 SVGIG (reference sequence). The CDR3 extends over 13 amino acids. Trimming removed 2 bases at V and 9 bases at J, with 16 bases between. In DNA, the CDR3 is TGTGCCTGGAGTCTCCTCGGGGTTTGGAGCTACACCTTC. It codes for CAWSLLGVWSYTF.

This clone was seen a single time. DNA for the CDR3: TGTGCCAGCAGCTTACATCCTAGCGGGGAGAAGTATTTT. Translating it yields CASSLHPSGEKYF. This chain links TRBV7-8 with TRBJ2-3; TRBD2 agrees at 9 bases. Germline trimming cut 2 bases from V and 13 bases from J; bases unmatched to any gene: 7. Germline loops: CDR1 SGHVS, CDR2 FQNEAQ. The CDR3 spans 13 residues.